This T cell receptor (beta chain) is from a study of T cell responses to AZD1222 COVID-19 vaccine. Findings of the study overall: Repertoire collection took place solely once the T cell response had peaked. There were mostly white British donors and more females than males, and clonal diversity was possibly underestimated. Close to half of all spike-specific TCRs reportedly target regions of the variants that are unmutated. The study identified only a handful of AZD1222 recipients as seropositive at baseline.

The CDR3 loop spans 16 amino acids. Germline CDR1 MGHRA, CDR2 YSYEKL. V dropped 4 bases and J dropped 0; count of bases not matched to a gene: 6. Some clones are missing from TCRdb's copy, which holds only in-frame ones; the method was immunoSEQ multiplex PCR. This sample has roughly 120,000 clones, with approximately 90% found just once. As to this clone: The antigen remains undetermined.

Sequenced here: peripheral blood, sampled on day 0 of AZD1222 vaccination. The gene calls are TRBV4-1 and TRBJ2-5; 9 nucleotides agree with TRBD2. The sequence was collected from an adult in good health. This CDR3 is CASSPLAGANQETQYF. The DNA of the CDR3 is TGCGCCAGCAGCCCCTTAGCGGGAGCAAACCAAGAGACCCAGTACTTC.